This entry describes one T cell receptor (beta chain). This sample was included in a study of blood T cell repertoires in COVID-19. Overall study: Acute and convalescent COVID-19 samples came from the United States, Italy and Spain. PBMCs, B-cell-depleted T cells, or T cells provided the cDNA or gDNA that made up the material.

In the original processing: The authors estimated nucleated cell counts from reference gene primer amplification. Sequenced by immunoSEQ multiplex PCR; TCRdb stores in-frame clones only, minus some. That table supplies the V and J calls and clone size; D and trimming were determined from the DNA. The data contain roughly 670,000 clones, 85% to 90% of them singletons. CDR3 size: 16 residues. Germline V CDR1 and CDR2: SGHKS, YYEKEE (reference sequence). V lost 2 bases to trimming and J lost 0 bases; unmatched junction nucleotides: 7. This chain links TRBV5-5 with TRBJ1-2; TRBD1 matches 7 bases. Sample: peripheral blood. The sequence derives from a woman younger than 35 with acute or convalescent COVID-19. The CDR3 sequence is CASSFFRDRPNYGYTF. The CDR3 DNA is TGTGCCAGCAGCTTCTTCCGGGACAGACCTAACTATGGCTACACCTTC.